Each of the 30 T cell receptor beta chains below was sequenced from the same sample in a study of radiation and T cells in renal cell carcinoma. This sample's time point: blood 4 weeks post-SBRT, at nephrectomy. The treatment denotes: 15 Gy SBRT to primary tumor, nephrectomy 4 weeks later. Only in-frame clones appear in the TCRdb table, and some are missing; sequencing was by immunoSEQ multiplex PCR. This sample has some 150,000 clones; about 86% occur once, and the top ten carry 15% to 20%. The sample consisted of blood, taken from a patient whose treatment included radiotherapy and nephrectomy. The source is a woman between 45 and 65 years old with renal cell carcinoma.

V and J are TRBV7-2 and TRBJ1-6; tentatively, D is TRBD1 (6 bases). V gave up 4 bases and J gave up 9 bases, with 13 bases separating them. This CDR3 has 14 residues. CDR1 SGHTA and CDR2 FQGNSA come from the germline V gene. CDR3 in amino acids: CASSSGTSSSPLHF. The CDR3 DNA sequence: TGTGCCAGCAGCTCCGGGACATCGAGTTCACCCCTCCACTTT.

The sample holds one count of this clone. This chain uses TRBV5-8 with TRBJ1-6; D gene uncertain. From germline, CDR1 is SGHTS and CDR2 YDEGEE. The CDR3 has 16 residues. With 0 bases removed from V and 7 bases from J, the gap between germline ends came to 14 bases. The CDR3 DNA reads as TGTGCCAGCAGCTTGGGCAGGACCATGCAGAATTCACCCCTCCACTTT. It yields the protein CASSLGRTMQNSPLHF.

The chain uses TRBV5-4 and TRBJ1-4; D is possibly TRBD1 (5 bases). The CDR3 is made up of 15 amino acids. The germline gives CDR1 SGHNT, CDR2 YYREEE (reference sequence). V was clipped by 2 bases and J by 4 bases, with 12 bases between them. The CDR3 DNA follows: TGTGCCAGCAGCTTCCGGGACGGAGTTAATGAAAAACTGTTTTTT. Protein: CASSFRDGVNEKLFF.

The CDR3 nucleotides read TGTGCCACCAGCAGGGGTTCGGTCAATCAGCCCCAGCATTTT. Residues: CATSRGSVNQPQHF. The rearrangement links TRBV15 to TRBJ1-5; D gene unclear. Germline assignment: CDR1 LNHNV and CDR2 YYDKDF (reference sequence). The V end was cut by 3 bases, the J end by 3 bases, with 9 bases between. The CDR3 length is 14 residues.

The chain recombines TRBV25-1 with TRBJ1-3; D unclear. Trimming removed 6 bases at V and 3 bases at J, with 12 bases between. CDR1 and CDR2 from the germline V gene are MGHDK and SYGVNS. The CDR3 covers 14 residues. CDR3 sequence: CASSPRVRGNTIYF. The CDR3 DNA reads TGTGCCAGCAGCCCGCGGGTCCGTGGAAACACCATATATTTT.

The chain is built from TRBV6-6 and TRBJ2-5; D may be TRBD1 (6 bases). Trimming shortened V by 5 bases and J by 3 bases, and 16 bases separated the two germline ends. This CDR3 region has 15 residues. Germline CDR1 is MNHNY and CDR2 is SVGAGI (reference sequence). CDR3 sequence reads: CASSADSTSKETQYF. In DNA form, the CDR3 reads TGTGCCAGCAGTGCGGACAGTACAAGCAAAGAGACCCAGTACTTC.

The chain couples TRBV15 to TRBJ1-6; weak D call: TRBD1 (5 bases). The ends were cut back, 3 bases at V and 7 bases at J, with 25 bases in the middle. Germline V gene data show CDR1 as LNHNV and CDR2 as YYDKDF (reference sequence). The CDR3 runs to 19 residues. The chain's CDR3 is CATSSIPQRRVAGNSPLHF. In DNA form, the CDR3 reads TGTGCCACCAGCAGCATACCCCAGAGACGAGTGGCAGGGAATTCACCCCTCCACTTT. The variable domain in full, completed from reference TRBV15 and TRBJ1-6, reads DAMVIQNPRYQVTQFGKPVTLSCSQTLNHNVMYWYQQKSSQAPKLLFHYYDKDFNNEADTPDNFQSRRPNTSFCFLDIRSPGLGDTAMYLCATSSIPQRRVAGNSPLHFGNGTRLTVT.

This chain connects TRBV5-5 to TRBJ2-7, with a tentative D call TRBD2 (6 bases). Trimming took off 2 bases at V and 5 bases at J, with 14 bases between the two ends. Germline CDR1 and CDR2: SGHKS and YYEKEE (reference sequence). This CDR3 spans 14 amino acids. The CDR3 DNA sequence: TGTGCCAGCAGCTTCAAACGGGGGTACAACGAGCAGTACTTC. It yields the protein CASSFKRGYNEQYF.

This chain links TRBV28 with TRBJ2-1; 7 nucleotides match TRBD1. CDR1 MDHEN and CDR2 SYDVKM come from the germline V gene. This CDR3 has 16 residues. V trimming: 5 bases; J trimming: 9 bases; junction bases outside the gene matches: 16. The CDR3: CASSPHDPTGWGEQFF. The CDR3 DNA reads as TGTGCCAGCAGTCCGCACGACCCGACAGGGTGGGGTGAGCAGTTCTTC. The whole variable domain, remainder taken from reference TRBV28 and TRBJ2-1, is DVKVTQSSRYLVKRTGEKVFLECVQDMDHENMFWYRQDPGLGLRLIYFSYDVKMKEKGDIPEGYSVSREKKERFSLILESASTNQTSMYLCASSPHDPTGWGEQFFGPGTRLTVL.

The rearrangement uses TRBV30 and TRBJ2-3; D remains ambiguous. CDR3 length equals 14 residues. The V end lost 0 bases, the J end lost 0 bases, and 7 bases lay between the germline ends. CDR1 is GTSNPN, CDR2 SVGIG, per germline (reference sequence). CDR3: CAWSVSASTDTQYF. The CDR3 nucleotides read TGTGCCTGGAGTGTGTCAGCGAGCACAGATACGCAGTATTTT.

This chain connects TRBV10-3 to TRBJ2-3, with TRBD1 matching 8 bases. V shed 6 bases and J 2 bases; nucleotides not matched to a gene: 7. The CDR3 is made up of 15 amino acids. Germline V CDR1 and CDR2: ENHRY, SYGVKD. CDR3 in DNA: TGTGCCATCAGCGGGGGACAGGAGCCCACAGATACGCAGTATTTT. Encoded protein: CAISGGQEPTDTQYF.

The rearrangement links TRBV6-6 to TRBJ1-5; D might be TRBD1 (6 bases). V was pared by 8 bases and J by 4 bases, with 12 bases between. Germline V gene data show CDR1 as MNHNY and CDR2 as SVGAGI (reference sequence). The CDR3 length is 13 residues. DNA for the CDR3: TGTGCCAGCCACAGGGAGGTGAATCAGCCCCAGCATTTT. Protein product: CASHREVNQPQHF.

For the CDR3, the DNA is TGTGCCAGTAGTATGGGAGGGGGCCCAGATACGCAGTATTTT. The encoded protein is CASSMGGGPDTQYF. V usage is TRBV19 and J usage is TRBJ2-3; D assignment may be TRBD1 or TRBD2 (7 bases each). Trimming stripped 3 bases from V and 4 bases from J, with 11 bases between. CDR3 size: 14 residues. Germline lookup yields CDR1 LNHDA and CDR2 SQIVND (reference sequence).

The chain couples TRBV29-1 to TRBJ2-5; D not certain. This CDR3 is built from 10 residues. In germline, CDR1 is SQVTM, CDR2 ANQGSEA. Trimming removed 4 bases at V and 5 bases at J, with 5 bases between. In nucleotides, the CDR3 is TGCAGCGTTGTGGAGGAGACCCAGTACTTC. It encodes CSVVEETQYF.

The V call is TRBV7-2, the J call TRBJ1-6; possible D gene TRBD1, 5 bases. The CDR3 contains 15 residues. V lost 7 bases and J 8 bases, leaving 18 bases between the germline ends. CDR1 is SGHTA, CDR2 FQGNSA, per germline. The CDR3 loop reads CASTPPGAGHSPLHF. The CDR3 DNA follows: TGTGCCAGCACCCCCCCCGGGGCAGGGCATTCACCCCTCCACTTT.

This clone was counted a single time. The genes are TRBV7-2 and TRBJ1-5, with 7 bases fitting TRBD1. Trimming at V came to 5 bases and at J to 2 bases, leaving 6 bases not matched to a gene. The CDR3 totals 15 residues. The germline CDR1 and CDR2 sequences are SGHTA and FQGNSA. The chain's CDR3 is CASSQGTVGNQPQHF. DNA for the CDR3: TGTGCCAGCAGCCAAGGGACAGTTGGCAATCAGCCCCAGCATTTT.

This rearrangement joins TRBV9 to TRBJ1-2; no reliable D call. V gave up 0 bases and J gave up 8 bases, with 11 bases separating them. The CDR3 sequence is 13 residues long. Germline V gene lookup returns CDR1 SGDLS and CDR2 YYNGEE. The CDR3 loop is CASSVGGTGGYTF. CDR3 sequence (DNA): TGTGCCAGCAGCGTAGGCGGTACCGGCGGCTACACCTTC. The whole variable domain, filled in from reference TRBV9 and TRBJ1-2, reads DSGVTQTPKHLITATGQRVTLRCSPRSGDLSVYWYQQSLDQGLQFLIQYYNGEERAKGNILERFSAQQFPDLHSELNLSSLELGDSALYFCASSVGGTGGYTFGSGTRLTVV.

This chain links TRBV19 with TRBJ2-3; the D gene is possibly TRBD2 (6 bases). The germline V gene encodes CDR1 LNHDA and CDR2 SQIVND (reference sequence). V gave up 1 base and J gave up 11 bases, with 10 bases separating them. The CDR3 runs 12 residues. The CDR3 sequence is CASSIGDWKQYF. DNA of the CDR3: TGTGCCAGTAGTATAGGGGACTGGAAGCAGTATTTT.

The chain combines TRBV7-8 with TRBJ2-5; D uncertain. Germline V gene data show CDR1 as SGHVS and CDR2 as FQNEAQ. The CDR3 totals 15 residues. The ends were cut back, 2 bases at V and 2 bases at J, with 12 bases in the middle. The CDR3 loop is CASSLWAGVQETQYF. CDR3 nucleotides: TGTGCCAGCAGCTTATGGGCCGGAGTGCAAGAGACCCAGTACTTC. Complete variable domain (other parts from reference TRBV7-8 and TRBJ2-5): GAGVSQSPRYKVAKRGQDVALRCDPISGHVSLFWYQQALGQGPEFLTYFQNEAQLDKSGLPSDRFFAERPEGSVSTLKIQRTQQEDSAVYLCASSLWAGVQETQYFGPGTRLLVL.

The CDR3 DNA reads as TGTGCCAGCAGCTTAGGCGGCAGGGGGTTGGGGCAGTACTTC. Protein: CASSLGGRGLGQYF. The gene calls are TRBV11-2 and TRBJ2-7; 7 positions match TRBD1. The length of the CDR3 is 14 residues. The germline V gene has CDR1 SGHAT and CDR2 FQNNGV. Trimming at V came to 1 base and at J to 9 bases, leaving 9 bases not matched to a gene.

This chain connects TRBV18 to TRBJ2-7, with D perhaps TRBD2 (7 bases). Per the germline V gene, CDR1 is KGHSH and CDR2 is LQKENI. The length of the CDR3 is 16 residues. The V gene lost 3 bases and the J gene lost 1 base, with 16 bases spanning the gap. Written as DNA, the CDR3 is TGTGCCAGCTCACCTTCCGGGGGGCGGGGTTCCTACGAGCAGTACTTC. This translates into CASSPSGGRGSYEQYF.

The gene calls are TRBV6-5 and TRBJ2-5; 8 nucleotides match TRBD1. CDR1 MNHEY and CDR2 SVGAGI come from the germline V gene. V gave up 7 bases and J gave up 5 bases; unmatched junction bases: 12. This CDR3 contains 15 residues. In nucleotides, the CDR3 is TGTGCCAGCAACATTAATTCAGGGGGCCGGGAGACCCAGTACTTC. It translates to CASNINSGGRETQYF.

With regard to this clone: At one end, the junction sequence differs from germline, possibly due to a read error. The CDR3 DNA reads as TGTGCCAGTAGCTTAGTGGTCAGGGGTCGACCTCAAGAGACCCAGTACTTC. This gives the protein CASSLVVRGRPQETQYF. This chain uses TRBV11-2 with TRBJ2-5; D is perhaps TRBD1 (6 bases). Germline V gene lookup returns CDR1 SGHAT and CDR2 FQNNGV. This CDR3 has 17 amino acids.

This clone was detected once. The chain employs TRBV2 and TRBJ2-7; no clear D gene. V was pared by 7 bases and J by 6 bases, with 16 bases between. The CDR3 sequence is 13 residues long. Germline CDR1 reads SNHLY; CDR2 reads FYNNEI. The CDR3 sequence: CASNPNAVGEQYF. For the CDR3, the DNA is TGTGCCAGCAATCCCAACGCGGTGGGCGAGCAGTACTTC.

This clone has just one count. The chain uses TRBV9 and TRBJ1-3; D ambiguous. V was clipped by 0 bases and J by 0 bases, with 16 bases between them. CDR3 length: 18 amino acids. CDR1 is SGDLS, CDR2 YYNGEE, per germline. DNA for the CDR3: TGTGCCAGCAGCGTAGAACCCCACGGAACATTCTCTGGAAACACCATATATTTT. This translates into CASSVEPHGTFSGNTIYF.

This sequence joins TRBV5-4 and TRBJ2-2; TRBD2 might be the D (5 bases). CDR1 is SGHNT and CDR2 is YYREEE in the germline V gene (reference sequence). This CDR3 spans 13 amino acids. Between the trimmed V and J ends, which lost 1 base and 6 bases, there was a span of 7 bases. This CDR3 reads CASSLRRSGELFF. In DNA, the CDR3 is TGTGCCAGCAGCTTGAGGAGGTCCGGGGAGCTGTTTTTT.

V gene TRBV18 combines with J gene TRBJ2-7, with D possibly TRBD2 on 5 matching bases. This CDR3 has 15 residues. V dropped 1 base and J dropped 2 bases, with 12 bases sitting between them. Per germline, CDR1 KGHSH and CDR2 LQKENI. CDR3 sequence (DNA): TGTGCCAGCTCACCACTGGGAGCGGTTGCCTACGAGCAGTACTTC. This codes for CASSPLGAVAYEQYF.

This clone has just one count. The chain recombines TRBV13 with TRBJ2-5, with a possible D match to TRBD1 (5 bases). The J call may be in error: the DNA end matches TRBJ2-7 better. Germline V lookup: CDR1 PRHDT, CDR2 FYEKMQ (reference sequence). The CDR3 has 14 amino acids. The CDR3 coding sequence is TGTGCCAGCAGCTTAGGGCCAGGGACCTACGAGCAGTACTTC. Encoded protein: CASSLGPGTYEQYF.

This rearrangement joins TRBV9 to TRBJ1-4, with D possibly being TRBD1 (5 bases). This CDR3 has 14 amino acids. The V end was cut by 5 bases, the J end by 3 bases, with 11 bases between. Looked up from germline, CDR1 is SGDLS and CDR2 is YYNGEE. Written as DNA, the CDR3 is TGTGCCAGCAGTCAGGGCTCGGCTAATGAAAAACTGTTTTTT. Protein: CASSQGSANEKLFF.

This chain connects TRBV5-6 to TRBJ2-5; 9 bases agree with TRBD2. This CDR3 comprises 15 residues. Unmatched junction bases numbered 7, after V lost 2 bases and J lost 5 bases. In germline, CDR1 is SGHDT, CDR2 YYEEEE. CDR3 bases: TGTGCCAGCAGCTTCGGCGGGAGGGCCGGGGAGACCCAGTACTTC. It translates to CASSFGGRAGETQYF.